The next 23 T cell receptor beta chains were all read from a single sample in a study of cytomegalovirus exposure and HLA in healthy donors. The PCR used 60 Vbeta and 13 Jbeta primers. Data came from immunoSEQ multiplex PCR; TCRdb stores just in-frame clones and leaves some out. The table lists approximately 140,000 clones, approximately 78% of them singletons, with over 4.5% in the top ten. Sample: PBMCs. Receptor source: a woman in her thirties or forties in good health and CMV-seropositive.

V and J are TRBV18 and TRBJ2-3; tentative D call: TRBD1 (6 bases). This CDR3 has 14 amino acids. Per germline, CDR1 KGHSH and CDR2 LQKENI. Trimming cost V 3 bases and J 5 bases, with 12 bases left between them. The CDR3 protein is CASSPNRVEDTQYF. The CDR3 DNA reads TGTGCCAGCTCACCGAACAGGGTTGAAGATACGCAGTATTTT.

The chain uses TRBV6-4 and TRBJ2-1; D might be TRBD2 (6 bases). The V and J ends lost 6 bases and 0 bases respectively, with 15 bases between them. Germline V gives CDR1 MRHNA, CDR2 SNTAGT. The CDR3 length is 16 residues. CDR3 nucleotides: TGTGCCAGCAGCGCCTCCGGGACTTACTCCTACAATGAGCAGTTCTTC. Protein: CASSASGTYSYNEQFF.

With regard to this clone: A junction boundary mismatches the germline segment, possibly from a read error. In nucleotides, the CDR3 is TGTGCTAGCAGCCCGACTAGCGGGAGGGATACGCAGTATTTT. It translates to CASSPTSGRDTQYF. The chain employs TRBV7-7 and TRBJ2-3; 13 bases match TRBD2. In germline, CDR1 is SSHAT, CDR2 FNYEAQ (reference sequence). This CDR3 is built from 14 residues.

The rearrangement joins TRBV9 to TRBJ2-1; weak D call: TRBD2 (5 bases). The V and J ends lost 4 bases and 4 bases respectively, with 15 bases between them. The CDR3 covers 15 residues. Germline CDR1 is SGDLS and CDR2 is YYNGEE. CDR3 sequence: CASSRTVPGYNEQFF. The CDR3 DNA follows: TGTGCCAGCAGCCGGACTGTACCGGGTTACAATGAGCAGTTCTTC.

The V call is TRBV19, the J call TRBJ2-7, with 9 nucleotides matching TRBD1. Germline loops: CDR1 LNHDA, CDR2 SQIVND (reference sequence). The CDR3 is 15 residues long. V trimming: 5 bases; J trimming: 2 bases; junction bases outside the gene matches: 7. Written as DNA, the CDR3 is TGTGCCAGTAGTGGCGGACAGGGGAATCCCTACGAGCAGTACTTC. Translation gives CASSGGQGNPYEQYF.

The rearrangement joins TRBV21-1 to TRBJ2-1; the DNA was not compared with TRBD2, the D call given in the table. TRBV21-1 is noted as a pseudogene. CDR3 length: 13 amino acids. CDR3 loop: CASRTGVHNEQFF. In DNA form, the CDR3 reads TGTGCCAGCCGAACGGGAGTCCACAATGAGCAGTTCTTC.

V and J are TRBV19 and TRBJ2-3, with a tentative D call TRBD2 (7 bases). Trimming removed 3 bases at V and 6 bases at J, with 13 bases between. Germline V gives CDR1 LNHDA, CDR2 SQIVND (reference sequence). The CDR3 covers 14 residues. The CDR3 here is CASSIRGGADTQYF. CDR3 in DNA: TGTGCCAGTAGTATTCGCGGGGGCGCGGATACGCAGTATTTT.

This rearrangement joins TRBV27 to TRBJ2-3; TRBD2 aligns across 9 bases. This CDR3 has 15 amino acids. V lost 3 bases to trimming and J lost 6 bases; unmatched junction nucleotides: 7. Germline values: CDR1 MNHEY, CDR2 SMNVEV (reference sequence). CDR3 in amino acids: CASSFNGLASDTQYF. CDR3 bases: TGTGCCAGCAGTTTTAACGGACTAGCGTCGGATACGCAGTATTTT.

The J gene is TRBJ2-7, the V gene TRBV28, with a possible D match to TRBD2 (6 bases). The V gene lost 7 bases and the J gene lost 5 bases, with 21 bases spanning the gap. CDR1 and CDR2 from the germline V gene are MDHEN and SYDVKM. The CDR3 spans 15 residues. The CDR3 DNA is TGTGCCAGCACCCCCACATCCGGGAGAAGGGACGAGCAGTACTTC. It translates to CASTPTSGRRDEQYF.

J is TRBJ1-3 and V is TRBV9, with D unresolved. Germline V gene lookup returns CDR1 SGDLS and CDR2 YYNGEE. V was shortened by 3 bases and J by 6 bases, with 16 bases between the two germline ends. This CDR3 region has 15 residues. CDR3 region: CASSAASGVANTIYF. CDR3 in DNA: TGTGCCAGCAGCGCCGCTTCCGGGGTGGCAAACACCATATATTTT. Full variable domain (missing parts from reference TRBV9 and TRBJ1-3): DSGVTQTPKHLITATGQRVTLRCSPRSGDLSVYWYQQSLDQGLQFLIQYYNGEERAKGNILERFSAQQFPDLHSELNLSSLELGDSALYFCASSAASGVANTIYFGEGSWLTVV.

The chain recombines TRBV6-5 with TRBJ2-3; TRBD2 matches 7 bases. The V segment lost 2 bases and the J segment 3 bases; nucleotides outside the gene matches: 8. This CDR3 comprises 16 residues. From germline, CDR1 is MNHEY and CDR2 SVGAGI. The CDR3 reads CASSYLGGSGTDTQYF. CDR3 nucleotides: TGTGCCAGCAGTTACCTGGGGGGGTCGGGAACAGATACGCAGTATTTT.

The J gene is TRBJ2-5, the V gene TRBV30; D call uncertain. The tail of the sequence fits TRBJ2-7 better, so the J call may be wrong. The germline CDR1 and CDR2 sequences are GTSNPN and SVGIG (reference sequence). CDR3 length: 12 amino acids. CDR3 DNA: TGTGCCTGGAGTCGGGTTGCCTACGAGCAGTACTTC. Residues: CAWSRVAYEQYF.

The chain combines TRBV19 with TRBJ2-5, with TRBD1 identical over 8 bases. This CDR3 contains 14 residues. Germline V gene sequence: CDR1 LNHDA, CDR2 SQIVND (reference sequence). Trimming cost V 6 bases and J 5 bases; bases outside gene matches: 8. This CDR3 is CASRETGEGETQYF. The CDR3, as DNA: TGTGCCAGTAGGGAGACAGGGGAAGGGGAGACCCAGTACTTC.

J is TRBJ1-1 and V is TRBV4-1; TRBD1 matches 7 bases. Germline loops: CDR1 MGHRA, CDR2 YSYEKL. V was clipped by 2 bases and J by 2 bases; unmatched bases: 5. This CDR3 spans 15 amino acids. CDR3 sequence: CASSQLGQANTEAFF. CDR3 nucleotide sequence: TGCGCCAGCAGCCAACTCGGACAGGCTAACACTGAAGCTTTCTTT.

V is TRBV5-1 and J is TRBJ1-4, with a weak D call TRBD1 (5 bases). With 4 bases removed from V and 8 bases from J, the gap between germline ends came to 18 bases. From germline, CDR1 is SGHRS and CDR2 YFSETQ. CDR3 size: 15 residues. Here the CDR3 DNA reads TGCGCCAGCAGCCCCCCAGGGCAGGGACTCGAAAAACTGTTTTTT. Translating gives CASSPPGQGLEKLFF.

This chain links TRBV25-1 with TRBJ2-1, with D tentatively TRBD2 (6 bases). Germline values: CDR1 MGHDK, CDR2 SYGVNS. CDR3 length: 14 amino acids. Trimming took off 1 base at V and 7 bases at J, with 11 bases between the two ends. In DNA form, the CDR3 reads TGTGCCAGCAGTGAATGGGCAGGGAGGAATGAGCAGTTCTTC. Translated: CASSEWAGRNEQFF.

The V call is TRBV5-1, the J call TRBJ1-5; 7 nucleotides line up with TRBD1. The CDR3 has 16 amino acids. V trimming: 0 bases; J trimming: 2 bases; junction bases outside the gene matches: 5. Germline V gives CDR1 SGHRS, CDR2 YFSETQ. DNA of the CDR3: TGCGCCAGCAGCTTGGGAACCGGGACAGGCAATCAGCCCCAGCATTTT. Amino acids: CASSLGTGTGNQPQHF. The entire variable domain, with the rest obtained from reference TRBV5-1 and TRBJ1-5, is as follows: KAGVTQTPRYLIKTRGQQVTLSCSPISGHRSVSWYQQTPGQGLQFLFEYFSETQRNKGNFPGRFSGRQFSNSRSEMNVSTLELGDSALYLCASSLGTGTGNQPQHFGDGTRLSIL.

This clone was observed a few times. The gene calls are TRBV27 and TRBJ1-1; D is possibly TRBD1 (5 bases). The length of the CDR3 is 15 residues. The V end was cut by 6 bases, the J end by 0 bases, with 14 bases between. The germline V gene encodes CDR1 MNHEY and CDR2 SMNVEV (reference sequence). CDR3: CASSEFGHLNTEAFF. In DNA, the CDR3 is TGTGCCAGCAGCGAGTTCGGACACCTGAACACTGAAGCTTTCTTT.

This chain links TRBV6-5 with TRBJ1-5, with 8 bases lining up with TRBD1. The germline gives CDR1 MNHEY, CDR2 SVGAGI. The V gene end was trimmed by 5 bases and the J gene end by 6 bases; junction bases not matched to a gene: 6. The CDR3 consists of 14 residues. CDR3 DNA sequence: TGTGCCAGCAGTGCAGGGGGCTGGGGTCAGCCCCAGCATTTT. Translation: CASSAGGWGQPQHF.

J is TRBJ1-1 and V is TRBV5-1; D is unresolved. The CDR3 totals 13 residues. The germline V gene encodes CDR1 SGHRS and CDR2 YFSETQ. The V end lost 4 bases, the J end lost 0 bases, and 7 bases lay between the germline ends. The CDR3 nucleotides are TGCGCCAGCAGCCGGGAAATGAACACTGAAGCTTTCTTT. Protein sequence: CASSREMNTEAFF.

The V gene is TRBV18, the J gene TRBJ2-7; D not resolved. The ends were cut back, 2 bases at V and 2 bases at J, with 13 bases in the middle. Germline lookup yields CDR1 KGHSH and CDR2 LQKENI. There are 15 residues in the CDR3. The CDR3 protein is CASSPESKLAYEQYF. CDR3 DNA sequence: TGTGCCAGCTCACCAGAGTCGAAATTGGCCTACGAGCAGTACTTC.

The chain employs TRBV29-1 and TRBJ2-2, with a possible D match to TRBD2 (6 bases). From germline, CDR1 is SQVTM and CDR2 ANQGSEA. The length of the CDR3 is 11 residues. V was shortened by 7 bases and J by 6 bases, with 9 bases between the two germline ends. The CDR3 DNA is TGCAGCGGTGGAGGGGCCGGGGAGCTGTTTTTT. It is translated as CSGGGAGELFF.

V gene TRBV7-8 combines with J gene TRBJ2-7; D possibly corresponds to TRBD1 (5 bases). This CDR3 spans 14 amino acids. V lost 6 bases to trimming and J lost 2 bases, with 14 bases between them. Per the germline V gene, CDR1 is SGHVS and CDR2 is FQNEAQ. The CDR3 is CASRRRQGTYEQYF. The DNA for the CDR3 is TGTGCCAGCAGGCGCCGGCAGGGAACCTACGAGCAGTACTTC.